The rows below give T cell receptor beta chains drawn from one sample of a study of T-cell reconstitution after alpha-beta-depleted transplantation in children. Each CDR3 protein gets one entry after TCRdb re-called the PCR reads with MiXCR. Altogether fewer than 750,000 distinct CDR3 sequences are present, 20% to 25% being singletons, with the ten largest covering 11% to 15%. The source was PBMCs, mostly from graft donor cells, collected 360 days after TCRalphabeta/CD19-depleted stem cell transplant. These receptors originate from a boy under two years old who had a stem cell transplant for acute myeloid leukemia, so the T cells may come from the graft donor. Each CDR3 is given with its conserved first and last residue. A D gene is named only where the DNA matches it firmly. The size field is filled for only some rows; it gives once, few, many or a size class.

size: .
V: TRBV6-1
J: TRBJ2-5
D: .
DNA: TGTGCCAGCAGTCGAGGGACAATCCCCCAAGAGACCCAGTACTTC
CDR3: CASSRGTIPQETQYF

size: .
V: TRBV7-2
J: TRBJ1-1
D: .
DNA: TGTGCCAGCAGCTTAACCCAGGCCACTGAAGCTTTCTTT
CDR3: CASSLTQATEAFF

size: few
V: TRBV29-1
J: TRBJ1-2
D: .
DNA: TGCAGCGTTGCAACAGCCCTTGGCTACACCTTC
CDR3: CSVATALGYTF

size: many
V: TRBV20-1
J: TRBJ2-2
D: .
DNA: TGCAGTGCTAGAGATAGTGGCCTCTACACCGGGGAGCTGTTTTTT
CDR3: CSARDSGLYTGELFF

size: many
V: TRBV6-5
J: TRBJ2-1
D: .
DNA: TGTGCCAGCAGTTATGGGAACAATGAGCAGTTCTTC
CDR3: CASSYGNNEQFF

size: .
V: TRBV10-3
J: TRBJ1-6
D: .
DNA: TGTGCCATCAGTGCCAGCCTCAGCGGGTATAATTCACCCCTCCACTTT
CDR3: CAISASLSGYNSPLHF

size: .
V: TRBV12-3/TRBV12-4
J: TRBJ2-5
D: .
DNA: TGTGCCAGCAGTTTAGGCACGGTTATCCAGTACTTC
CDR3: CASSLGTVIQYF

size: .
V: TRBV20-1
J: TRBJ1-2
D: .
DNA: TGCTCAGGAGGGCCGTATGGCTACACCTTC
CDR3: CSGGPYGYTF

size: few
V: TRBV12-3/TRBV12-4
J: TRBJ1-5
D: .
DNA: TGTGCCAGCAGTTTAGCGCGCCGGCCCCAGCATTTT
CDR3: CASSLARRPQHF

size: many
V: TRBV4-3
J: TRBJ2-5
D: .
DNA: TGCGCCAGCAGTGGGCAGGTACAAGAGACCCAGTACTTC
CDR3: CASSGQVQETQYF

size: few
V: TRBV6-5
J: TRBJ2-7
D: TRBD1
DNA: TGTGCCAGCAGTTCACTCCGGGACAGGGGGCTGAGCGAGCAGTACTTC
CDR3: CASSSLRDRGLSEQYF

size: .
V: TRBV20-1
J: TRBJ1-5
D: .
DNA: TGCAGTGCTAGCCGAGCAGGGGTTCGGGATCAGCCCCAGCATTTT
CDR3: CSASRAGVRDQPQHF

size: .
V: TRBV28
J: TRBJ2-3
D: .
DNA: TGTGCCAGCAGTGATCCGGGACCGAGCACAGATACGCAGTATTTT
CDR3: CASSDPGPSTDTQYF

size: .
V: TRBV5-1
J: TRBJ2-3
D: .
DNA: TGCGCCAGCAGCTTGGACATGGGGATAGATACGCAGTATTTT
CDR3: CASSLDMGIDTQYF